Below, one TCR beta chain is given with its context. Its antigen is unknown. This sample is part of a study of early T cells in non-severe SARS-CoV-2 infection. At the level of the study: Chains stayed unpaired after sequencing of bulk RNA from unsorted whole blood.

The protocol attached unique molecular identifiers to individual cDNA molecules. MiXCR, run by TCRdb on the 5' RACE reads, gives a single entry per CDR3 protein. The repertoire holds about 52,000 distinct CDR3 sequences, with 8% to 13% as singletons. Whole-study findings and limits: Anti-spike CD8 responses were favored in VDJdb matching, and private and CD4 specificities were missed.

The CDR3 runs to 17 residues. The J segment lost 6 bases and the V segment lost 1 base, leaving 12 bases of the junction unmatched. In germline, CDR1 is KGHSH, CDR2 LQKENI. This chain joins TRBV18 and TRBJ2-7, with 10 positions matching TRBD1. This sequence originates from an adult who was a healthcare worker with PCR-confirmed SARS-CoV-2 infection or an uninfected control (not recorded which). Sequenced sample: whole blood. CDR3 coding DNA: TGTGCCAGCTCACCACTCTCTCCGGGACAGGGGATGGGCGAGCAGTACTTC. This gives the protein CASSPLSPGQGMGEQYF.